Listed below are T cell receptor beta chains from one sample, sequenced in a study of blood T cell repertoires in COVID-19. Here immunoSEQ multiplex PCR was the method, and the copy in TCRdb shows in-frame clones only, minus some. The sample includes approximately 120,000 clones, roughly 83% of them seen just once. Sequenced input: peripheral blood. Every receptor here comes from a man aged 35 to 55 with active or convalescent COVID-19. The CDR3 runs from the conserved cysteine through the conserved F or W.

CDR3aa: CASSVLQGDGYTF
j_gene: TRBJ1-2
v_gene: TRBV9
len: 13

CDR3aa: CASSLDTGTIEQYF
j_gene: TRBJ2-7
v_gene: TRBV5-6
len: 14

CDR3aa: CASTPGTANHEQYF
j_gene: TRBJ2-7
v_gene: TRBV27
len: 14

CDR3aa: CASSRRTGDYEQYF
j_gene: TRBJ2-7
v_gene: TRBV18
len: 14

CDR3aa: CASSLAGQLGNTIYF
j_gene: TRBJ1-3
v_gene: TRBV5-1
len: 15

CDR3aa: CASSDTSTGELFF
j_gene: TRBJ2-2
v_gene: TRBV6-4
len: 13

CDR3aa: CASSLQGNSEKLFF
j_gene: TRBJ1-4
v_gene: TRBV6-2/TRBV6-3
len: 14

CDR3aa: CASLDRGTEAFF
j_gene: TRBJ1-1
v_gene: TRBV5-6
len: 12

CDR3aa: CASTLGQGDQPQHF
j_gene: TRBJ1-5
v_gene: TRBV6-5
len: 14

CDR3aa: CASSVYTGELFF
j_gene: TRBJ2-2
v_gene: TRBV19
len: 12

CDR3aa: CASSPQGQGAGELFF
j_gene: TRBJ2-2
v_gene: TRBV9
len: 15

CDR3aa: CASSWGGQPQHF
j_gene: TRBJ1-5
v_gene: TRBV13
len: 12

CDR3aa: CAWIPLGGTVNTEAFF
j_gene: TRBJ1-1
v_gene: TRBV30
len: 16

CDR3aa: CASHRQTFTDTQYF
j_gene: TRBJ2-3
v_gene: TRBV6-5
len: 14

CDR3aa: CASSVKQGPSSPLHF
j_gene: TRBJ1-6
v_gene: TRBV5-4
len: 15

CDR3aa: CASLDRIVTSGGAYEQYF
j_gene: TRBJ2-7
v_gene: TRBV28
len: 18

CDR3aa: CAWNTGQGRPEQYF
j_gene: TRBJ2-7
v_gene: TRBV30
len: 14

CDR3aa: CASSFTGGSPEGGELFF
j_gene: TRBJ2-2
v_gene: TRBV7-2
len: 17

CDR3aa: CASTLGQGAQPQHF
j_gene: TRBJ1-5
v_gene: TRBV19
len: 14

CDR3aa: CASSLGKGPVWYEQYF
j_gene: TRBJ2-7
v_gene: TRBV5-1
len: 16

CDR3aa: CSGQGDEQYF
j_gene: TRBJ2-7
v_gene: TRBV20-1
len: 10

CDR3aa: CASSYDDWDRRNEQFF
j_gene: TRBJ2-1
v_gene: TRBV4-1
len: 16

CDR3aa: CASSPPGSGYEQYF
j_gene: TRBJ2-7
v_gene: TRBV18
len: 14

CDR3aa: CASSQGGTSGNLDTQYF
j_gene: TRBJ2-3
v_gene: TRBV4-2
len: 17

CDR3aa: CASSLEGAGELFF
j_gene: TRBJ2-2
v_gene: TRBV5-4
len: 13

CDR3aa: CASSAEGENSPLHF
j_gene: TRBJ1-6
v_gene: TRBV9
len: 14

CDR3aa: CATSDRDRGYGYTF
j_gene: TRBJ1-2
v_gene: TRBV24-1
len: 14

CDR3aa: CASSSTTPGNSNTF
j_gene: TRBJ1-2
v_gene: TRBV19
len: 14

CDR3aa: CASSPKTGDTEAFF
j_gene: TRBJ1-1
v_gene: TRBV9
len: 14

CDR3aa: CATSDPRTSGGPRADTQYF
j_gene: TRBJ2-3
v_gene: TRBV24-1
len: 19

CDR3aa: CASSLGGASGNTIYF
j_gene: TRBJ1-3
v_gene: TRBV7-3
len: 15

CDR3aa: CASSLSGGAQGKLFF
j_gene: TRBJ1-4
v_gene: TRBV5-1
len: 15

CDR3aa: CASTLLVNTEAFF
j_gene: TRBJ1-1
v_gene: TRBV6-6
len: 13

CDR3aa: CAWSKINMNTEAFF
j_gene: TRBJ1-1
v_gene: TRBV30
len: 14

CDR3aa: CATSDLATGNGYTF
j_gene: TRBJ1-2
v_gene: TRBV24-1
len: 14

CDR3aa: CASSADGPRAFF
j_gene: TRBJ1-1
v_gene: TRBV6-6
len: 12

CDR3aa: CASSPAGTGNEQFF
j_gene: TRBJ2-1
v_gene: TRBV18
len: 14

CDR3aa: CASRLRGTGELFF
j_gene: TRBJ2-2
v_gene: TRBV7-9
len: 13

CDR3aa: CASSRDTYSQETQYF
j_gene: TRBJ2-5
v_gene: TRBV14
len: 15

CDR3aa: CASSQGGQGVEPQHF
j_gene: TRBJ1-5
v_gene: TRBV4-2
len: 15

CDR3aa: CASGLGQVNSPLHF
j_gene: TRBJ1-6
v_gene: TRBV12-5
len: 14

CDR3aa: CASSLGGRGDEKLFF
j_gene: TRBJ1-4
v_gene: TRBV28
len: 15

CDR3aa: CASSSRTGTEGYTF
j_gene: TRBJ1-2
v_gene: TRBV7-2
len: 14

CDR3aa: CSASPRRDEQYF
j_gene: TRBJ2-7
v_gene: TRBV20-1
len: 12

CDR3aa: CASSFRNTEAFF
j_gene: TRBJ1-1
v_gene: TRBV5-1
len: 12

CDR3aa: CAISGDSFSNYGYTF
j_gene: TRBJ1-2
v_gene: TRBV10-3
len: 15

CDR3aa: CASSQDSGDYNEQFF
j_gene: TRBJ2-1
v_gene: TRBV3-1/TRBV3-2
len: 15

CDR3aa: CSVEGRTGGYGYTF
j_gene: TRBJ1-2
v_gene: TRBV29-1
len: 14

CDR3aa: CASSSGTGSPEYNEQFF
j_gene: TRBJ2-1
v_gene: TRBV27
len: 17

CDR3aa: CASKAGGKTDTQYF
j_gene: TRBJ2-3
v_gene: TRBV28
len: 14

CDR3aa: CASSYSGNGYTF
j_gene: TRBJ1-2
v_gene: TRBV6-6
len: 12

CDR3aa: CASSLGREVGEKLFF
j_gene: TRBJ1-4
v_gene: TRBV5-6
len: 15